This T cell receptor (beta chain) was retrieved from a study of spatial heterogeneity in lung cancer. Study at large: Each distinct TCR and UMI combination averaged more than ten appearances in raw reads. Regarding the study as a whole: Counts of expanded alpha and beta TCRs within tumors tracked the tumor nonsynonymous mutation count.

Germline V gene sequence: CDR1 SGDLS, CDR2 YYNGEE. The CDR3 length is 18 residues. Trimming removed 2 bases from V and 0 bases from J, with 15 bases in between. This clonotype was detected many times. What it recognizes is unknown. This sample's time point: sample taken at primary tumor resection. TCRdb reprocessed the 5' RACE reads with MiXCR, giving one entry per CDR3 protein. The sample has approximately 17,000 distinct CDR3 sequences, approximately 8.3% seen once; the top ten hold approximately 25%. This clonotype was obtained from a male donor with early-stage non-small cell lung cancer. The chain has TRBV9 and TRBJ1-6; weak D call: TRBD1 (5 bases). The specimen was lung tumor tissue, collected at surgery. The CDR3, as DNA: TGTGCCAGCAGCGTCGAAAAGGGACGGAGCTCCTATAATTCACCCCTCCACTTT. Its protein is CASSVEKGRSSYNSPLHF.